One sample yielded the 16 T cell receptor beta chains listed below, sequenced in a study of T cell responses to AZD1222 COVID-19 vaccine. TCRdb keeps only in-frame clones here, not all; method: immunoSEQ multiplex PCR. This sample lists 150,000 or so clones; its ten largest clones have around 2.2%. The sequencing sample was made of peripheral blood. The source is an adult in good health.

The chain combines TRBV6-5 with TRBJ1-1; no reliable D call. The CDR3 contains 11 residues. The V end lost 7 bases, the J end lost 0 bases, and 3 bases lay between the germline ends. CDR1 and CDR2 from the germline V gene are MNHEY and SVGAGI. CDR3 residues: CASKLNTEAFF. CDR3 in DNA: TGTGCCAGCAAGCTGAACACTGAAGCTTTCTTT.

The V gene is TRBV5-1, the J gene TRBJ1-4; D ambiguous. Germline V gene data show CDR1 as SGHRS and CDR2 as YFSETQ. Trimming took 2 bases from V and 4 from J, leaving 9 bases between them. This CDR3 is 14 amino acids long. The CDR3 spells CASSLTAFNEKLFF. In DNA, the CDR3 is TGCGCCAGCAGCTTAACAGCCTTTAATGAAAAACTGTTTTTT.

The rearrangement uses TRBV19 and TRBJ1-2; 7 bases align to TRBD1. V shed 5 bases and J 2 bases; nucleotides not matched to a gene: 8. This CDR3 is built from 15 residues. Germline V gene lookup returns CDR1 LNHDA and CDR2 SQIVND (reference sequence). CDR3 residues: CASSQEGTANYGYTF. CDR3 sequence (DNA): TGTGCCAGTAGTCAAGAGGGGACAGCAAACTATGGCTACACCTTC.

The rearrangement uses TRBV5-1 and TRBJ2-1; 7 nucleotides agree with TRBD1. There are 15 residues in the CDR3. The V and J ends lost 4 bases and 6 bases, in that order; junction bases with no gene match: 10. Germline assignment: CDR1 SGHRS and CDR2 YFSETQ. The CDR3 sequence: CASSEETGFGNEQFF. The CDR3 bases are TGCGCCAGCAGCGAAGAGACAGGGTTCGGCAATGAGCAGTTCTTC.

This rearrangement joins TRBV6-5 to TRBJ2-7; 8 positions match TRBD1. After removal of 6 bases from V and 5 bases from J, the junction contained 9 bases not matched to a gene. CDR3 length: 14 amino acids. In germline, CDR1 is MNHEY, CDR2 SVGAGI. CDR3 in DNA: TGTGCCAGCAGCTCCGACAGGGGTTGGAACGAGCAGTACTTC. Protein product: CASSSDRGWNEQYF.

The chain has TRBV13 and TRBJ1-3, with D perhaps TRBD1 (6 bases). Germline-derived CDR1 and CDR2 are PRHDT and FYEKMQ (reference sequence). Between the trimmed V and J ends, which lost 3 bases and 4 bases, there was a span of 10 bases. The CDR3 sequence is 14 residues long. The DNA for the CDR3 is TGTGCCAGCAGCTTCGGGGGGCAGGGAAACACCATATATTTT. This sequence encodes CASSFGGQGNTIYF.

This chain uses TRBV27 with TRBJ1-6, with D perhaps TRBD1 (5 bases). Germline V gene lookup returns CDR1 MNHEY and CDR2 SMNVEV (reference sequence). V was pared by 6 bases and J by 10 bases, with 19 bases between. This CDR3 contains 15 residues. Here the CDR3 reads CASSFQRGEGSPLHF. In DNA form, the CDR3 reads TGTGCCAGCAGCTTTCAGCGAGGGGAGGGCTCACCCCTCCACTTT.

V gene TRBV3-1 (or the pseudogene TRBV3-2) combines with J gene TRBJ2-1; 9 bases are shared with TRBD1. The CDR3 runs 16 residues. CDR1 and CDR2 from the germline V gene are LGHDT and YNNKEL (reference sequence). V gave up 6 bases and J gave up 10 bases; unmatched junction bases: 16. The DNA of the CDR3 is TGTGCCAGCAGTCTCGTTCCCGGGACAGGGATCGGGGAGCAGTTCTTC. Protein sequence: CASSLVPGTGIGEQFF.

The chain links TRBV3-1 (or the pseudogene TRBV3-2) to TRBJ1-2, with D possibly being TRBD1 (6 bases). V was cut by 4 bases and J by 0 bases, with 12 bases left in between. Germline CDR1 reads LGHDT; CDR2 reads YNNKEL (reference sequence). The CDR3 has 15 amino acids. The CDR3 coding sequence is TGTGCCAGCAGCCGTGAGCGGACAGCTAACTATGGCTACACCTTC. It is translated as CASSRERTANYGYTF.

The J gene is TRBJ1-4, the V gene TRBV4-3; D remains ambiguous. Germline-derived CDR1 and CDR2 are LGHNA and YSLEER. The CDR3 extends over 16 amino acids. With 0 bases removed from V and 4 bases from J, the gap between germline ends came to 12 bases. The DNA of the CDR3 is TGCGCCAGCAGCCAAGATCTCCCGCTGATTAATGAAAAACTGTTTTTT. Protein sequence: CASSQDLPLINEKLFF.

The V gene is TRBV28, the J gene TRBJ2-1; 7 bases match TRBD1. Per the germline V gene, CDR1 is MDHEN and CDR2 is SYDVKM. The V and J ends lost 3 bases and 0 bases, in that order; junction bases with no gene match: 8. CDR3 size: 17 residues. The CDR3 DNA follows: TGTGCCAGCAGTTTTGGGACAGTCCTGAGCTCCTACAATGAGCAGTTCTTC. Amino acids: CASSFGTVLSSYNEQFF.

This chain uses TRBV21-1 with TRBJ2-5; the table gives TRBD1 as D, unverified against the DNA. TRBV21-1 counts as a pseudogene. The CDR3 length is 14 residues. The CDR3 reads CASRPGQGVPTQYF. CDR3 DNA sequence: TGTGCCAGCAGACCGGGACAGGGGGTACCGACCCAGTACTTC.

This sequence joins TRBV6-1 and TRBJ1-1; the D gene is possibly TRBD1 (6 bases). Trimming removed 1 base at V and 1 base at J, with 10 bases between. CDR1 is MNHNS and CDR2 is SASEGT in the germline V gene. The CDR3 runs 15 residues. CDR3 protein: CASSEEGRGNTEAFF. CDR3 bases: TGTGCCAGCAGTGAAGAGGGCAGGGGGAACACTGAAGCTTTCTTT.

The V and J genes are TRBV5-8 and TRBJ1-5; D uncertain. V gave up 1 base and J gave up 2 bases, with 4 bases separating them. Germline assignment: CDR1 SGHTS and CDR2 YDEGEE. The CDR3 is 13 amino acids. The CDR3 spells CASSLTGNQPQHF. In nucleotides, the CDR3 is TGTGCCAGCAGCTTGACCGGCAATCAGCCCCAGCATTTT.

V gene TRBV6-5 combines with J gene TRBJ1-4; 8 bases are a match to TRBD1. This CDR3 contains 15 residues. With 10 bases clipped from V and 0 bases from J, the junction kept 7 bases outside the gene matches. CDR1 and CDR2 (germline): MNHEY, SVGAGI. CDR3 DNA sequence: TGTGCCACTACCCACAGGGGGACAACTAATGAAAAACTGTTTTTT. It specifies CATTHRGTTNEKLFF.

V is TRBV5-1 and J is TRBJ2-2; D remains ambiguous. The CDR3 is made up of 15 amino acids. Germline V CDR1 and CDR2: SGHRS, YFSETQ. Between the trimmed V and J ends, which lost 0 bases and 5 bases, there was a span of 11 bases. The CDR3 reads CASSLGASATGELFF. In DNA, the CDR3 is TGCGCCAGCAGCTTGGGGGCCTCCGCGACCGGGGAGCTGTTTTTT.